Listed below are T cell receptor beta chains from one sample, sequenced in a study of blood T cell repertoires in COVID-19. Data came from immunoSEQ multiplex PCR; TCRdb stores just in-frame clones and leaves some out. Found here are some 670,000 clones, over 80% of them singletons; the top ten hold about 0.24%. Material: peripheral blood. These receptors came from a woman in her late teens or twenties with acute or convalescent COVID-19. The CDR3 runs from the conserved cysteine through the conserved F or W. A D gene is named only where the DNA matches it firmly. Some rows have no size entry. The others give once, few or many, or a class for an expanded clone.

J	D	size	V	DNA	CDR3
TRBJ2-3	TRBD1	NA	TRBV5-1	TGCGCCAGCAGCCCCGGGACAGGGTATTTTGGAGATACGCAGTATTTT	CASSPGTGYFGDTQYF
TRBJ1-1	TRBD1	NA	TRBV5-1	TGCGCCAGCAACAGGGGTGCGGTGGACACTGAAGCTTTCTTT	CASNRGAVDTEAFF
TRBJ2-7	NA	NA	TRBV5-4	TGTGCCAGCAGCTTAGACTTACAGGGCTCCGGCTACGAGCAGTACTTC	CASSLDLQGSGYEQYF
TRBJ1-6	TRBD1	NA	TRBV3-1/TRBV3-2	TGTGCCAGCAGCCATACGGGACAGGGCCTAAATTCACCCCTCCACTTT	CASSHTGQGLNSPLHF
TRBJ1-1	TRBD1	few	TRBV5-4	TGTGCCAGCAGCTCCCGACAGGGAATCACTGAAGCTTTCTTT	CASSSRQGITEAFF
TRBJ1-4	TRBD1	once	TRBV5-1	TGCGCCAGCAGCAAGGACAGGGGTAATGAAAAACTGTTTTTT	CASSKDRGNEKLFF
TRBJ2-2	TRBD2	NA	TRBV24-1	TGTGCCACCAGTGATTCCCTCTCGGGGAGGGGAAACACCGGGGAGCTGTTTTTT	CATSDSLSGRGNTGELFF
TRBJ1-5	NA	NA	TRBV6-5	TGTGCCAGCAGTTCCTTCTCGGAGAATCAGCCCCAGCATTTT	CASSSFSENQPQHF
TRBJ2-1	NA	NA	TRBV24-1	TGTGCCACCACGGGGGACCCCTACAATGAGCAGTTCTTC	CATTGDPYNEQFF
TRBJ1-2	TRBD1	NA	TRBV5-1	TGCGCCAGCAGCCCGGACAGGGTATATGGCTACACCTTC	CASSPDRVYGYTF
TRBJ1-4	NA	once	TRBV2	TGTGCCAGCATGAGAGGATTAAATGAAAAACTGTTTTTT	CASMRGLNEKLFF
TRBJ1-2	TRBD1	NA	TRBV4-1	TGCGCCAGCAGCCAGTCAAACAGGGGGCGCTTTTCCCGTCTATTTGGCTACACCTTC	CASSQSNRGRFSRLFGYTF
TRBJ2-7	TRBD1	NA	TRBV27	TGTGCCAGCAGTGCAGGACAGGTGTCCTACGAGCAGTACTTC	CASSAGQVSYEQYF
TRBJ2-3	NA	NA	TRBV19	TGTGCCAGTAGTCCCGAGTCCCGAATTGATACGCAGTATTTT	CASSPESRIDTQYF
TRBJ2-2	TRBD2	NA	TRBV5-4	TGTGCCAGCAGCATCGGACTAGCGACAGGGGAGCTGTTTTTT	CASSIGLATGELFF
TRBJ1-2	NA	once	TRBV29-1	TGCAGCGTCGCCAGGGTAAACTATGGCTACACCTTC	CSVARVNYGYTF
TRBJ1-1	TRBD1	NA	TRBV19	TGTGCCAGTAGTATACCCGACAGGGATGGCACTGAAGCTTTCTTT	CASSIPDRDGTEAFF
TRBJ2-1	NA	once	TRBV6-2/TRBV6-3	TGTGCCAGCAGTTCAATACAGGGAGTCCCCTACAATGAGCAGTTCTTC	CASSSIQGVPYNEQFF
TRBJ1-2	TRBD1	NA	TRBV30	TGTGCCTGGAGTGTACCGGACAGGGATACCTATGGCTACACCTTC	CAWSVPDRDTYGYTF
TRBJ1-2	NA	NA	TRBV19	TGTGCCAGTAGGCGGGGGGGACCTAACTATGGCTACACCTTC	CASRRGGPNYGYTF
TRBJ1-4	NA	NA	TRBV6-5	TGTGCCAGCAGTTACACTCTGAAGGAAAAACTGTTTTTT	CASSYTLKEKLFF
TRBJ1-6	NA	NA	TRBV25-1	TGTGCCAGCAGTGACGGGCCGCGGAAGGGGCTTTCACCCCTCCACTTT	CASSDGPRKGLSPLHF
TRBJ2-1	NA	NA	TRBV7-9	TGTGCCAGCAGCTTACTCGAGTCCTACAATGAGCAGTTCTTC	CASSLLESYNEQFF
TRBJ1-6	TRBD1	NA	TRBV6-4	TGTGCCAGCAGTGACGCGGGACAGGGGACGAATTCACCCCTCCACTTT	CASSDAGQGTNSPLHF
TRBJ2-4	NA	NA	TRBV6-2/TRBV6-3	TGTGCCAGCAGCCCCTTACAGGGACCCAAAAACATTCAGTACTTC	CASSPLQGPKNIQYF
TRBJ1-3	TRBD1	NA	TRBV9	TGTGCCAGCAGCGGAGACAGGGCTCCCTTCTCTGGAAACACCATATATTTT	CASSGDRAPFSGNTIYF
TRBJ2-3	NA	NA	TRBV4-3	TGCGCCAGCAGCCAAGATGGGCGGGGCACAGATACGCAGTATTTT	CASSQDGRGTDTQYF
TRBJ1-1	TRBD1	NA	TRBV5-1	TGCGCCAGCAGCTCGCCGGGGACAGGGGGCATCACTGAAGCTTTCTTT	CASSSPGTGGITEAFF